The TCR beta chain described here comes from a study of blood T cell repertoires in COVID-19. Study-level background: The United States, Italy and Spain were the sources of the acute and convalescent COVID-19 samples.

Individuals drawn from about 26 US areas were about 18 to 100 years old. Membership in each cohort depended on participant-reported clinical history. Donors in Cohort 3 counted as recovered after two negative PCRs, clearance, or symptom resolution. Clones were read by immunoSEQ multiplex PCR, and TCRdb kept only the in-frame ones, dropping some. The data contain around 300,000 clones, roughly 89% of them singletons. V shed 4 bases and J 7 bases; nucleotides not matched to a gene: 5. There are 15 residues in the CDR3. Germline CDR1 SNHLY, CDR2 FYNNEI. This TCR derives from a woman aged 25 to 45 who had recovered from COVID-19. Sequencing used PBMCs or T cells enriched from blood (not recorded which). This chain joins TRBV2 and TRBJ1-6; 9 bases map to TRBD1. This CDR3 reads CASSGPTGGNSPLHF. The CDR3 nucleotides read TGTGCCAGCAGTGGACCCACAGGGGGCAATTCACCCCTCCACTTT. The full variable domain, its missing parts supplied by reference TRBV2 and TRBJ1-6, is EPEVTQTPSHQVTQMGQEVILRCVPISNHLYFYWYRQILGQKVEFLVSFYNNEISEKSEIFDDQFSVERPDGSNFTLKIRSTKLEDSAMYFCASSGPTGGNSPLHFGNGTRLTVT.